This T cell receptor beta chain emerged from a study of T-cell memory formation after mild COVID-19. Study in general: For the most part, TCR clusters were specific to one donor. Study observations and caveats: There was a balanced CD4/CD8 profile in clones contracting day 15 to 85, and later expanders leaned CD4+. Shrinking CD4+ clones were chiefly CM and EM; CD8+ ones were chiefly EMRA.

Note on this clonotype: Antigen: not known.

A 5'RACE reaction primed in the constant segment made cDNA libraries of TCR alpha and TCR beta, and these carried sample barcodes and UMIs. TCRdb fed the 5' RACE reads into MiXCR, producing one record per CDR3 protein. There are approximately 270,000 distinct CDR3 sequences in the sample; 16% occur only once, and approximately 25% lies in the top ten. In germline, CDR1 is MNHNY, CDR2 SVGAGI (reference sequence). V lost 5 bases, J lost 4 bases, and 15 bases lay in between. The CDR3 contains 15 residues. The sequenced material came from PBMCs or a T cell subset sorted from them (not recorded which). This sequence was found in a man aged 18 to 29 who had mild COVID-19 (a few samples of this study predate the infection). Cell type and time point are not known. This chain links TRBV6-6 with TRBJ2-1; tentatively, D is TRBD2 (6 bases). CDR3: CASSGGDGAYNEQFF. The CDR3 DNA is TGTGCCAGCAGTGGCGGGGACGGAGCGTACAATGAGCAGTTCTTC.